The 22 T cell receptor beta chains reported below all come from one sample, sequenced in a study of blood T cell repertoires in COVID-19. The data were produced by immunoSEQ multiplex PCR, yet TCRdb's version contains in-frame clones alone and is incomplete. The data contain 130,000 or so clones, more than 75% of them seen just once; the ten biggest clones take up approximately 5%. The sequencing sample was made of peripheral blood. These receptor sequences come from a woman between 70 and 85 years old with COVID-19, enrolled during active disease.

The V call is TRBV5-4, the J call TRBJ2-7; D may be TRBD1 (5 bases). Trimming shortened V by 1 base and J by 0 bases, and 14 bases separated the two germline ends. The germline V gene has CDR1 SGHNT and CDR2 YYREEE (reference sequence). The CDR3 is 16 residues long. In nucleotides, the CDR3 is TGTGCCAGCAGCTTGAACCCAGGGCCCCTCTCCTACGAGCAGTACTTC. It specifies CASSLNPGPLSYEQYF.

This clone was observed once. The J gene is TRBJ1-6, the V gene TRBV7-9; perhaps TRBD1 as D (5 bases). CDR1 and CDR2 (germline): SEHNR, FQNEAQ (reference sequence). CDR3 length: 17 residues. V lost 1 base and J lost 4, with 14 bases in between. CDR3 in DNA: TGTGCCAGCAGCTTAGAGGCGACGGCAGGGTATAATTCACCCCTCCACTTT. This translates into CASSLEATAGYNSPLHF. Filled out from reference TRBV7-9 and TRBJ1-6, the complete variable domain reads DTGVSQNPRHKITKRGQNVTFRCDPISEHNRLYWYRQTLGQGPEFLTYFQNEAQLEKSRLLSDRFSAERPKGSFSTLEIQRTEQGDSAMYLCASSLEATAGYNSPLHFGNGTRLTVT.

The chain links TRBV28 to TRBJ2-7, with 9 bases matching TRBD1. CDR1 MDHEN and CDR2 SYDVKM come from the germline V gene. CDR3 length: 18 residues. Trimming at V came to 6 bases and at J to 7 bases, leaving 22 bases not matched to a gene. CDR3 sequence reads: CASSPTRRTGTGLWEQYF. Written as DNA, the CDR3 is TGTGCCAGCAGCCCGACTCGGAGAACCGGGACAGGGTTGTGGGAGCAGTACTTC.

The J gene is TRBJ2-1, the V gene TRBV24-1; weak D call: TRBD2 (5 bases). The CDR3 is 14 amino acids. V lost 4 bases to trimming and J lost 12 bases, with 18 bases between them. Germline V gene sequence: CDR1 KGHDR, CDR2 SFDVKD. CDR3 sequence reads: CATSDIRTGYGQFF. As DNA, the CDR3 is TGTGCCACCAGTGACATAAGGACGGGGTATGGGCAGTTCTTC.

The chain uses TRBV19 and TRBJ1-5, with D possibly being TRBD1 (6 bases). The CDR3 is made up of 13 amino acids. Per germline, CDR1 LNHDA and CDR2 SQIVND (reference sequence). Trimming took off 9 bases at V and 0 bases at J, with 9 bases between the two ends. CDR3 region: CASTGFSNQPQHF. The CDR3 bases are TGTGCCAGCACAGGGTTTAGCAATCAGCCCCAGCATTTT.

The chain links TRBV2 to TRBJ2-1; 10 nucleotides align to TRBD1. The CDR3 length is 16 residues. V lost 6 bases to trimming and J lost 5 bases; unmatched junction nucleotides: 10. CDR1 SNHLY and CDR2 FYNNEI come from the germline V gene. CDR3 DNA: TGTGCCAGCAGAGACCCGGGACAGGGGATCAACAATGAGCAGTTCTTC. It codes for CASRDPGQGINNEQFF.

This chain uses TRBV7-2 with TRBJ1-4; no firm D call. Germline assignment: CDR1 SGHTA and CDR2 FQGNSA. The CDR3 totals 12 residues. Trimming shortened V by 3 bases and J by 14 bases, and 13 bases separated the two germline ends. CDR3 protein: CASSLDGPRLFF. CDR3 coding DNA: TGTGCCAGCAGCTTGGATGGCCCGAGGCTGTTTTTT.

V is TRBV5-4 and J is TRBJ2-2; TRBD2 agrees at 7 bases. Germline-derived CDR1 and CDR2 are SGHNT and YYREEE (reference sequence). With 3 bases clipped from V and 0 bases from J, the junction kept 2 bases outside the gene matches. CDR3 length: 15 amino acids. In nucleotides, the CDR3 is TGTGCCAGCAGCTGGGGGGGGTCGAACACCGGGGAGCTGTTTTTT. This codes for CASSWGGSNTGELFF.

This rearrangement joins TRBV1 to TRBJ1-4; the D call in the table, TRBD1, was not verified against the DNA. TRBV1 counts as a pseudogene. The CDR3 is 16 amino acids. CDR3 loop: CTSSRGSRGTQEKLFF. The CDR3 DNA follows: TGCACCAGCAGCCGCGGAAGCAGGGGGACGCAGGAAAAACTGTTTTTT.

The rearrangement links TRBV3-1 (or the pseudogene TRBV3-2) to TRBJ2-2, with unresolved D. The CDR3 totals 13 residues. CDR1 is LGHDT, CDR2 YNNKEL, per germline (reference sequence). V gave up 1 base and J gave up 5 bases, with 5 bases separating them. The CDR3 nucleotides read TGTGCCAGCAGCCAAGTTGAGACCGGGGAGCTGTTTTTT. Protein product: CASSQVETGELFF.

This chain links TRBV2 with TRBJ1-1; unclear D gene. This CDR3 has 14 amino acids. V lost 2 bases to trimming and J lost 6 bases, with 13 bases between them. CDR1 is SNHLY, CDR2 FYNNEI, per germline. CDR3 in DNA: TGTGCCAGCAGTGAAAAGGGTGGACTCGCTGAAGCTTTCTTT. It encodes CASSEKGGLAEAFF. Looking up the rest from reference TRBV2 and TRBJ1-1 gives the full variable domain: EPEVTQTPSHQVTQMGQEVILRCVPISNHLYFYWYRQILGQKVEFLVSFYNNEISEKSEIFDDQFSVERPDGSNFTLKIRSTKLEDSAMYFCASSEKGGLAEAFFGQGTRLTVV.

The rearrangement uses TRBV2 and TRBJ1-1; maybe TRBD1 (6 bases). V was trimmed by 10 bases and J by 0 bases, leaving 12 bases between them. The CDR3 has 13 residues. In germline, CDR1 is SNHLY, CDR2 FYNNEI. The CDR3 protein is CATSGTLNTEAFF. The CDR3 region has the DNA TGTGCCACCTCCGGGACACTGAACACTGAAGCTTTCTTT.

The chain carries TRBV27 and TRBJ2-7; 12 bases align to TRBD2. The CDR3 is made up of 16 amino acids. With V trimmed by 5 bases and J by 4 bases, 9 bases remained unmatched. CDR1 and CDR2 from the germline V gene are MNHEY and SMNVEV (reference sequence). Here the CDR3 DNA reads TGTGCCAGCAGTAAGACTAGCGGGGGCCTTTCTTACGAGCAGTACTTC. Translated, it gives CASSKTSGGLSYEQYF.

The chain has TRBV28 and TRBJ1-2, with 9 bases lining up with TRBD1. V gave up 6 bases and J gave up 7 bases; unmatched junction bases: 12. The CDR3 is 15 amino acids. Germline CDR1 is MDHEN and CDR2 is SYDVKM. CDR3 sequence reads: CASRPAGQGRTGYTF. As DNA, the CDR3 is TGTGCCAGCAGGCCTGCGGGACAGGGCCGTACTGGCTACACCTTC.

This chain joins TRBV4-1 and TRBJ1-1; no definite D call. CDR3 length equals 13 residues. The V gene lost 1 base and the J gene lost 4 bases, with 7 bases spanning the gap. Per germline, CDR1 MGHRA and CDR2 YSYEKL. CDR3 in DNA: TGCGCCAGCAGCCAAGTTTTCGTCACTGAAGCTTTCTTT. The encoded protein is CASSQVFVTEAFF.

V and J are TRBV20-1 and TRBJ2-7; 10 bases align to TRBD1. Per germline, CDR1 DFQATT and CDR2 SNEGSKA (reference sequence). The V and J ends lost 6 bases and 4 bases, in that order; junction bases with no gene match: 9. The CDR3 totals 14 residues. CDR3 residues: CSASKTGGLYEQYF. In DNA, the CDR3 is TGCAGTGCGAGTAAGACAGGGGGCTTATACGAGCAGTACTTC.

J is TRBJ2-7 and V is TRBV3-1 (or the pseudogene TRBV3-2); a possible D gene is TRBD1 (6 bases). Trimming left V 5 bases short and J 5 bases short, with 16 bases between. The V gene's germline CDR1 is LGHDT and CDR2 YNNKEL (reference sequence). CDR3 length: 14 residues. The CDR3 DNA reads as TGTGCCAGCAGCTCCAACAGGGCAGTCAACGAGCAGTACTTC. It specifies CASSSNRAVNEQYF.

The chain is built from TRBV5-6 and TRBJ1-4; TRBD1 matches 9 bases. CDR1 is SGHDT and CDR2 is YYEEEE in the germline V gene. V shed 1 base, J shed 7 bases, and the junction held 5 bases outside the gene matches. The CDR3 runs 15 residues. The CDR3 DNA is TGTGCCAGCAGCTTGTGGGACAGGGTGGGTGAAAAACTGTTTTTT. This codes for CASSLWDRVGEKLFF.

The J gene is TRBJ2-1, the V gene TRBV7-2, with 11 bases fitting TRBD2. Germline V CDR1 and CDR2: SGHTA, FQGNSA. This CDR3 is 14 amino acids long. Unmatched junction bases numbered 7, after V lost 8 bases and J lost 7 bases. The CDR3 region is CASGIAGGYNEQFF. The CDR3 nucleotides are TGTGCCAGCGGAATAGCGGGGGGGTATAATGAGCAGTTCTTC.

This chain joins TRBV15 and TRBJ2-3, with 7 nucleotides matching TRBD1. In germline, CDR1 is LNHNV, CDR2 YYDKDF (reference sequence). The CDR3 is made up of 12 amino acids. Trimming removed 3 bases from V and 6 bases from J; junction bases left unmatched: 0. The CDR3 here is CATSRDRDTQYF. CDR3 nucleotides: TGTGCCACCAGCAGGGACAGGGATACGCAGTATTTT. The whole variable domain, remainder taken from reference TRBV15 and TRBJ2-3, is DAMVIQNPRYQVTQFGKPVTLSCSQTLNHNVMYWYQQKSSQAPKLLFHYYDKDFNNEADTPDNFQSRRPNTSFCFLDIRSPGLGDTAMYLCATSRDRDTQYFGPGTRLTVL.

The chain uses TRBV15 and TRBJ2-7; 7 nucleotides match TRBD2. This CDR3 comprises 13 residues. Trimming took 5 bases from V and 7 from J; bases not matched to a gene: 8. The V gene's germline CDR1 is LNHNV and CDR2 YYDKDF (reference sequence). The CDR3 protein is CATSVGLGGEQYF. CDR3 DNA sequence: TGTGCCACCAGCGTCGGACTAGGAGGGGAGCAGTACTTC.

The V gene is TRBV6-5, the J gene TRBJ1-1, with TRBD1 identical over 9 bases. The CDR3 has 13 residues. Trimming at V came to 10 bases and at J to 3 bases, leaving 6 bases not matched to a gene. Germline CDR1 is MNHEY and CDR2 is SVGAGI. The CDR3 here is CATQQGAYTEAFF. CDR3 bases: TGTGCCACCCAACAGGGGGCTTACACTGAAGCTTTCTTT.